Below, 18 T cell receptor beta chains from the same sample are listed, as sequenced in a study of shared T cell receptors in the human thymus. The repertoire was sequenced with immunoSEQ multiplex PCR; TCRdb's copy has only in-frame clones and lacks some. The sample holds under 700,000 clones, more than 75% seen once. This sample was also put to use in a study of human thymus T cells.

Sequencing used thymocytes. The receptors come from a boy under three years old with a congenital heart defect.

V usage is TRBV29-1 and J usage is TRBJ2-7; 8 bases agree with TRBD2. The CDR3 spans 14 residues. Trimming took 3 bases from V and 0 from J; bases not matched to a gene: 4. Germline V gene lookup returns CDR1 SQVTM and CDR2 ANQGSEA. The CDR3 spells CSVELAGSSYEQYF. Written as DNA, the CDR3 is TGCAGCGTTGAGCTAGCGGGTAGCTCCTACGAGCAGTACTTC.

Notes on this clone: Other nucleotide sequences from this sample produce the same CDR3. This chain links TRBV5-1 with TRBJ1-2, with D perhaps matching TRBD1 (6 bases). The CDR3 runs to 16 residues. The germline gives CDR1 SGHRS, CDR2 YFSETQ. Trimming took off 4 bases at V and 6 bases at J, with 22 bases between the two ends. The DNA for the CDR3 is TGCGCCAGCAGCCCCCCCGGGCGACAGGTTAAGAATGGCTACACCTTC. As protein: CASSPPGRQVKNGYTF. The variable domain in full, completed from reference TRBV5-1 and TRBJ1-2, reads KAGVTQTPRYLIKTRGQQVTLSCSPISGHRSVSWYQQTPGQGLQFLFEYFSETQRNKGNFPGRFSGRQFSNSRSEMNVSTLELGDSALYLCASSPPGRQVKNGYTFGSGTRLTVV.

This chain uses TRBV27 with TRBJ1-5; 7 bases line up with TRBD1. Germline V gene sequence: CDR1 MNHEY, CDR2 SMNVEV (reference sequence). This CDR3 comprises 17 residues. The V gene end was trimmed by 5 bases and the J gene end by 3 bases; junction bases not matched to a gene: 13. The CDR3 nucleotides read TGTGCCAGCAGTCCGCAGGTGGGACAGCGACACAATCAGCCCCAGCATTTT. Amino acid sequence: CASSPQVGQRHNQPQHF.

The genes are TRBV28 and TRBJ2-7, with D possibly TRBD2 on 6 matching bases. Germline CDR1 reads MDHEN; CDR2 reads SYDVKM. Trimming took 7 bases from V and 5 from J, leaving 24 bases between them. This CDR3 is built from 16 residues. In DNA, the CDR3 is TGTGCCAGCACCAATTGGTCTCAGAGAAGGAGGGACGAGCAGTACTTC. It translates to CASTNWSQRRRDEQYF.

This rearrangement joins TRBV19 to TRBJ1-1; D uncertain. This CDR3 is built from 15 residues. The V end lost 1 base, the J end lost 2 bases, and 11 bases lay between the germline ends. CDR1 is LNHDA, CDR2 SQIVND, per germline (reference sequence). The CDR3 nucleotides are TGTGCCAGTAGTATAGCCCTGGCAGTTAACACTGAAGCTTTCTTT. Its protein is CASSIALAVNTEAFF.

The chain recombines TRBV27 with TRBJ1-5, with 8 bases identical to TRBD1. Germline values: CDR1 MNHEY, CDR2 SMNVEV (reference sequence). The CDR3 spans 18 residues. The V and J ends lost 3 bases and 0 bases, in that order; junction bases with no gene match: 10. This CDR3 is CASSFGGRGLSSNQPQHF. CDR3 nucleotide sequence: TGTGCCAGCAGTTTTGGGGGCAGGGGGCTTAGTAGCAATCAGCCCCAGCATTTT.

This clone was detected only a few times. This chain links TRBV4-3 with TRBJ2-7, with a possible D match to TRBD2 (9 bases). Germline V gene lookup returns CDR1 LGHNA and CDR2 YSLEER. The CDR3 spans 22 residues. V was pared by 0 bases and J by 2 bases, with 32 bases between. CDR3 in amino acids: CASSQERKGQEGRLAGAYEQYF. The CDR3 DNA follows: TGCGCCAGCAGCCAAGAAAGGAAGGGACAGGAGGGCCGATTAGCGGGAGCCTACGAGCAGTACTTC.

The chain is built from TRBV28 and TRBJ1-1, with D unresolved. Germline V CDR1 and CDR2: MDHEN, SYDVKM. The V end was cut by 7 bases, the J end by 3 bases, with 15 bases between. The CDR3 has 14 amino acids. The CDR3 loop is CASTNIEEDTEAFF. In nucleotides, the CDR3 is TGTGCCAGCACCAACATAGAGGAGGACACTGAAGCTTTCTTT.

The chain combines TRBV2 with TRBJ2-3; perhaps TRBD1 as D (6 bases). The CDR3 consists of 14 residues. Germline V gives CDR1 SNHLY, CDR2 FYNNEI. V was shortened by 9 bases and J by 5 bases, with 18 bases between the two germline ends. CDR3 sequence (DNA): TGTGCCAGGAACCCTGGGGGCTATGGAGATACGCAGTATTTT. This sequence encodes CARNPGGYGDTQYF.

The CDR3 sequence: CASSWGGRSNQPQHF. The CDR3 DNA reads TGTGCCAGCAGTTGGGGGGGCAGGAGCAATCAGCCCCAGCATTTT. The chain recombines TRBV5-8 with TRBJ1-5, with TRBD1 as a possible D gene (6 bases). CDR3 length equals 15 residues. Trimming left V 5 bases short and J 1 base short, with 13 bases between. Germline V CDR1 and CDR2: SGHTS, YDEGEE.

The count of this clone is one. DNA for the CDR3: TGTGCCAGCAGTGAGGTACTAGCGGGAGGGAACGAGCAGTACTTC. Translating it yields CASSEVLAGGNEQYF. This chain links TRBV6-1 with TRBJ2-7; 13 bases match TRBD2. Per germline, CDR1 MNHNS and CDR2 SASEGT. V lost 3 bases and J lost 5; bases outside the gene matches: 4. The CDR3 has 15 residues.

J is TRBJ2-1 and V is TRBV11-1, with 14 bases matching TRBD2. J lost 2 bases, V lost 4 bases, and 10 bases had no gene match. The CDR3 spans 19 residues. Germline loops: CDR1 SGHAT, CDR2 FQDESV (reference sequence). The CDR3, as DNA: TGTGCCAGCAGCTCATCCCGGACTAGCGGGAGGCCTCCCTACAATGAGCAGTTCTTC. Translating gives CASSSSRTSGRPPYNEQFF.

The J gene is TRBJ2-7, the V gene TRBV7-2; 8 nucleotides line up with TRBD1. CDR3 size: 15 residues. V trimming: 5 bases; J trimming: 2 bases; junction bases outside the gene matches: 8. Germline V gene lookup returns CDR1 SGHTA and CDR2 FQGNSA. CDR3 amino acids: CASSPRTGHTYEQYF. The CDR3 DNA reads as TGTGCCAGCAGCCCCCGGACAGGGCATACCTACGAGCAGTACTTC. Full variable domain (remainder filled in from reference TRBV7-2 and TRBJ2-7): GAGVSQSPSNKVTEKGKDVELRCDPISGHTALYWYRQSLGQGLEFLIYFQGNSAPDKSGLPSDRFSAERTGGSVSTLTIQRTQQEDSAVYLCASSPRTGHTYEQYFGPGTRLTVT.

V usage is TRBV29-1 and J usage is TRBJ2-3; TRBD1 agrees at 9 bases. The CDR3 covers 14 residues. Losses at the gene ends were 0 bases for V and 7 bases for J; bases not matched to a gene: 5. Germline V CDR1 and CDR2: SQVTM, ANQGSEA. Here the CDR3 DNA reads TGCAGCGTTGAAGAGTGGGACAGGGTCAATACGCAGTATTTT. Translating it yields CSVEEWDRVNTQYF.

This chain joins TRBV4-3 and TRBJ2-1; TRBD1 matches 8 bases. Per the germline V gene, CDR1 is LGHNA and CDR2 is YSLEER. The CDR3 has 15 residues. V was clipped by 4 bases and J by 9 bases; unmatched bases: 11. CDR3 amino acids: CASSPQGVYGSEQFF. The CDR3 DNA follows: TGCGCCAGCAGCCCACAGGGGGTCTACGGGAGTGAGCAGTTCTTC.

The rearrangement uses TRBV11-3 and TRBJ2-1; tentatively, D is TRBD2 (6 bases). The germline gives CDR1 SGHNT, CDR2 YENEEA. The CDR3 runs 12 residues. V was cut by 10 bases and J by 0 bases, with 7 bases left in between. The CDR3 coding sequence is TGTGCCACCGGGGGCTCCTACAATGAGCAGTTCTTC. Protein sequence: CATGGSYNEQFF.

This sequence joins TRBV7-6 and TRBJ2-3; possible D gene TRBD2, 6 bases. V was pared by 1 base and J by 1 base, with 18 bases between. Germline V gives CDR1 SGHVS, CDR2 FNYEAQ. The CDR3 length is 18 residues. The CDR3 sequence is CASSLVVTGVSGTDTQYF. Here the CDR3 DNA reads TGTGCCAGCAGCTTAGTAGTAACGGGAGTTTCGGGCACAGATACGCAGTATTTT.

The chain combines TRBV5-6 with TRBJ2-3; D not resolved. Germline V gives CDR1 SGHDT, CDR2 YYEEEE. The CDR3 is 15 amino acids. V was cut by 4 bases and J by 1 base, with 13 bases left in between. The CDR3: CASSPRGDCTDTQYF. The DNA of the CDR3 is TGTGCCAGCAGCCCTCGAGGCGATTGCACAGATACGCAGTATTTT.